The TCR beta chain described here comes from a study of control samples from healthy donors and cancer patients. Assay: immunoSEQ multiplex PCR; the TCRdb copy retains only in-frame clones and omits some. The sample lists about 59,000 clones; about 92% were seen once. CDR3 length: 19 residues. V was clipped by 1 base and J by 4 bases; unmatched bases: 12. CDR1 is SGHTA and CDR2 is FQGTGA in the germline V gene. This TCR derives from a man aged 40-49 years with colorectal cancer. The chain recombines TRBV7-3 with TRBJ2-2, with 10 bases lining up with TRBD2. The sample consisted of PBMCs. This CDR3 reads CASSLMLAGALGSTGELFF. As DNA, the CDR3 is TGTGCCAGCAGCTTAATGCTAGCGGGGGCATTAGGTAGCACCGGGGAGCTGTTTTTT.